The 2 T cell receptor beta chains below come from one sample, sequenced in a study of blood T cell repertoires in COVID-19 (dated by TCRdb to the early 2020s). Receptor libraries were prepared by the immunoSEQ multiplex PCR assay. The source is immuneACCESS, and TCRdb retained only in-frame sequences with V and J called. Part of the clones is not carried over; for the studies checked, unresolved V genes explain less than half of this, and the remainder is unexplained. The sample includes more than 85,000 clones, with 76% observed a single time. 3% to 4% of the sample rests with the top ten. The specimen was peripheral blood. These TCRs come from a woman of 80 years or more with acute or convalescent COVID-19.

The CDR3 here is CASQGGRGYTF. CDR3 sequence (DNA): TGTGCCTCCCAGGGGGGTCGCGGCTACACCTTC. This chain connects TRBV19 to TRBJ1-2; 7 bases align to TRBD1. The ends lost 11 bases at V and 8 bases at J; junction bases unmatched: 8. Looked up from germline, CDR1 is LNHDA and CDR2 is SQIVND (reference sequence). This CDR3 region has 11 residues.

This chain joins TRBV9 and TRBJ1-3; 7 bases match TRBD1. Trimming cost V 4 bases and J 3 bases; bases outside gene matches: 4. The length of the CDR3 is 14 residues. Germline V gene lookup returns CDR1 SGDLS and CDR2 YYNGEE. The CDR3 bases are TGTGCCAGCAGCCAGTCAGGGGGTGGAAACACCATATATTTT. It codes for CASSQSGGGNTIYF.